These 22 T cell receptor beta chains were sequenced from one sample in a study of shared clonotypes between healthy human individuals. The protocol was immunoSEQ multiplex PCR, while the TCRdb copy is restricted to in-frame clones and leaves out a portion. The sample includes about 670,000 clones, 72% of them seen just once. Material: memory CD4+ T cells sorted from blood. Subset indicated: CD45RA-negative fraction. All receptors come from a woman in her 30s in good health.

This chain uses TRBV6-1 with TRBJ2-7; D remains ambiguous. CDR1 is MNHNS, CDR2 SASEGT, per germline. The CDR3 consists of 12 residues. V was shortened by 9 bases and J by 0 bases, with 9 bases between the two germline ends. The CDR3 sequence: CASTLSSYEQYF. CDR3 DNA: TGTGCCAGTACACTTAGCTCCTACGAGCAGTACTTC.

This clone was seen only once. This rearrangement joins TRBV4-1 to TRBJ2-3, with D possibly TRBD1 on 6 matching bases. The CDR3 is made up of 18 amino acids. Trimming stripped 1 base from V and 2 bases from J, with 19 bases between. Germline V CDR1 and CDR2: MGHRA, YSYEKL. CDR3 coding DNA: TGCGCCAGCAGCCAAGCAAGGGGGAGACAGTTGTACACAGATACGCAGTATTTT. It encodes CASSQARGRQLYTDTQYF.

The rearrangement joins TRBV18 to TRBJ1-2; 12 bases match TRBD1. Germline V gene lookup returns CDR1 KGHSH and CDR2 LQKENI. V lost 3 bases and J lost 7; bases outside the gene matches: 9. The CDR3 is 16 residues long. CDR3: CASSPPGQGASSGYTF. Here the CDR3 DNA reads TGTGCCAGCTCACCCCCGGGACAGGGGGCATCTTCTGGCTACACCTTC.

The sample holds a few counts of this clone. V usage is TRBV9 and J usage is TRBJ2-3; maybe TRBD2 (5 bases). V was trimmed by 0 bases and J by 0 bases, leaving 14 bases between them. Germline loops: CDR1 SGDLS, CDR2 YYNGEE. The CDR3 consists of 17 residues. The CDR3 region is CASSVVFERPSTDTQYF. CDR3 in DNA: TGTGCCAGCAGCGTAGTGTTCGAGCGGCCAAGCACAGATACGCAGTATTTT.

As DNA, the CDR3 is TGCGCCAGCAGCCAAGAGGGCCTAGGCTCTGGAAACACCATATATTTT. It specifies CASSQEGLGSGNTIYF. V gene TRBV4-1 combines with J gene TRBJ1-3, with D unresolved. V dropped 0 bases and J dropped 0 bases, with 9 bases sitting between them. Germline V gene sequence: CDR1 MGHRA, CDR2 YSYEKL. This CDR3 comprises 16 residues.

The gene calls are TRBV18 and TRBJ2-7; D ambiguous. Per the germline V gene, CDR1 is KGHSH and CDR2 is LQKENI. There are 13 residues in the CDR3. Trimming took 0 bases from V and 7 from J, leaving 10 bases between them. The CDR3: CASSPPSTLEQYF. The CDR3 bases are TGTGCCAGCTCACCACCGAGTACCCTAGAGCAGTACTTC.

V and J are TRBV2 and TRBJ2-2; the D gene is possibly TRBD1 (5 bases). Looked up from germline, CDR1 is SNHLY and CDR2 is FYNNEI. The CDR3 has 15 amino acids. V was clipped by 4 bases and J by 4 bases, with 13 bases between them. The CDR3 reads CASSAQGLGTGELFF. CDR3 nucleotides: TGTGCCAGCAGTGCCCAGGGTCTCGGCACCGGGGAGCTGTTTTTT.

This chain joins TRBV6-6 and TRBJ2-6; no definite D call. Trimming left V 7 bases short and J 0 bases short, with 7 bases between. This CDR3 is 14 amino acids long. The germline gives CDR1 MNHNY, CDR2 SVGAGI (reference sequence). CDR3 sequence: CASISNSGANVLTF. CDR3 DNA sequence: TGTGCCAGCATATCAAACTCTGGGGCCAACGTCCTGACTTTC.

The rearrangement uses TRBV5-1 and TRBJ2-3, with D perhaps TRBD2 (5 bases). CDR1 SGHRS and CDR2 YFSETQ come from the germline V gene. This CDR3 is built from 14 residues. V dropped 0 bases and J dropped 2 bases, with 7 bases sitting between them. The CDR3 protein is CASSLASYTDTQYF. The CDR3 DNA sequence: TGCGCCAGCAGCTTGGCTAGCTACACAGATACGCAGTATTTT.

This clone was seen a handful of times. The chain combines TRBV2 with TRBJ1-1; 7 positions agree with TRBD1. Trimming removed 0 bases from V and 9 bases from J; junction bases left unmatched: 13. The CDR3 is made up of 16 amino acids. The V gene's germline CDR1 is SNHLY and CDR2 FYNNEI. Here the CDR3 DNA reads TGTGCCAGCAGTGAAGCGCTTCCGGGGCAGGGGGGAAAAGCTTTCTTT. Translation gives CASSEALPGQGGKAFF.

V and J are TRBV28 and TRBJ1-1; D gene unclear. The germline V and J ends were trimmed by 4 bases and 1 base, with 13 bases remaining between them. The germline gives CDR1 MDHEN, CDR2 SYDVKM. The CDR3 is 15 residues long. CDR3 DNA sequence: TGTGCCAGCAGTTCCCCCGGCAGGCGGAACACTGAAGCTTTCTTT. Its protein product is CASSSPGRRNTEAFF.

The table lists this clone with a few counts. The chain joins TRBV6-5 to TRBJ2-7; the match to TRBD1 covers 7 bases. Germline values: CDR1 MNHEY, CDR2 SVGAGI. The V and J ends lost 0 bases and 6 bases, in that order; junction bases with no gene match: 11. The CDR3 runs to 16 residues. The CDR3 DNA reads as TGTGCCAGCAGTTACTCGAGAGGGCCGGGACAGTCCGAGCAGTACTTC. Its protein is CASSYSRGPGQSEQYF.

This clone has a handful of counts. The same CDR3 can be traced to other DNA sequences in this sample. This chain links TRBV2 with TRBJ1-5, with D tentatively TRBD1 (6 bases). V was clipped by 1 base and J by 5 bases, with 6 bases between them. This CDR3 contains 13 residues. Germline V gene sequence: CDR1 SNHLY, CDR2 FYNNEI. The CDR3 is CASSEEGDQPQHF. DNA for the CDR3: TGTGCCAGCAGTGAAGAGGGGGATCAGCCCCAGCATTTT.

This clone was found a few times. The V gene is TRBV4-1, the J gene TRBJ2-1, with D maybe TRBD1 (6 bases). The CDR3 has 16 residues. The V end was cut by 0 bases, the J end by 0 bases, with 9 bases between. Germline CDR1 and CDR2: MGHRA and YSYEKL. The CDR3 protein is CASSQDDRSSYNEQFF. CDR3 nucleotide sequence: TGCGCCAGCAGCCAAGATGACAGGAGCTCCTACAATGAGCAGTTCTTC.

This clone was recorded once. The rearrangement uses TRBV2 and TRBJ1-1; D perhaps matches TRBD1 (5 bases). The germline CDR1 and CDR2 sequences are SNHLY and FYNNEI. V lost 4 bases to trimming and J lost 3 bases, with 12 bases between them. CDR3 length: 14 amino acids. The CDR3 loop is CASSGLDRYTEAFF. DNA of the CDR3: TGTGCCAGCAGTGGCCTCGACAGATACACTGAAGCTTTCTTT.

The sample holds a few counts of this clone. V usage is TRBV7-8 and J usage is TRBJ2-5, with TRBD2 matching over 8 bases. The V gene end was trimmed by 1 base and the J gene end by 5 bases; junction bases not matched to a gene: 15. The CDR3 totals 18 residues. Per the germline V gene, CDR1 is SGHVS and CDR2 is FQNEAQ. CDR3 protein: CASSLVREGLRLWETQYF. Written as DNA, the CDR3 is TGTGCCAGCAGCTTAGTACGGGAGGGCCTTAGATTGTGGGAGACCCAGTACTTC.

In this sample, this clone turned up a few times. The chain couples TRBV6-1 to TRBJ2-2, with 8 nucleotides matching TRBD1. Per germline, CDR1 MNHNS and CDR2 SASEGT. The CDR3 runs 14 residues. Germline trimming cut 7 bases from V and 4 bases from J; bases unmatched to any gene: 5. In nucleotides, the CDR3 is TGTGCCAGCAACCAGGACAGGGCCACCGGGGAGCTGTTTTTT. Amino acids: CASNQDRATGELFF.

The V gene is TRBV19, the J gene TRBJ2-1; no clear D gene. The V end was cut by 8 bases, the J end by 7 bases, with 18 bases between. Per germline, CDR1 LNHDA and CDR2 SQIVND (reference sequence). This CDR3 spans 14 amino acids. In DNA, the CDR3 is TGTGCCAGTCTCTCGAAGTCGCCCCGGAATGAGCAGTTCTTC. Residues: CASLSKSPRNEQFF.

This clone occurred many times. In the same sample, other DNA sequences code for this CDR3. As DNA, the CDR3 is TGTGCCAGCAGCCGCCAGGGGAACACTGAAGCTTTCTTT. This translates into CASSRQGNTEAFF. The gene calls are TRBV7-9 and TRBJ1-1, with a weak D call TRBD1 (5 bases). This CDR3 has 13 residues. Trimming removed 5 bases from V and 1 base from J, with 8 bases in between. Germline V gene data show CDR1 as SEHNR and CDR2 as FQNEAQ (reference sequence).

This clone showed up just a few times. This chain uses TRBV19 with TRBJ1-3; D is undetermined. Trimming pared 6 bases from V and 0 bases from J, leaving 6 bases between. There are 13 residues in the CDR3. Germline CDR1 and CDR2: LNHDA and SQIVND (reference sequence). The CDR3 spells CASRRNSGNTIYF. CDR3 nucleotide sequence: TGTGCCAGTAGACGGAACTCTGGAAACACCATATATTTT.

The chain employs TRBV5-1 and TRBJ1-2; D remains unclear. V was shortened by 0 bases and J by 2 bases, with 11 bases between the two germline ends. The CDR3 spans 15 residues. CDR1 SGHRS and CDR2 YFSETQ come from the germline V gene. The CDR3 loop is CASSLGLEENYGYTF. The CDR3 DNA follows: TGCGCCAGCAGCTTGGGTCTAGAGGAGAACTATGGCTACACCTTC.

This clone was observed a single time. The CDR3 region is CASSGRTSGNLGEQFF. CDR3 coding DNA: TGTGCCAGTAGTGGGCGGACTAGCGGGAATCTCGGTGAGCAGTTCTTC. The chain uses TRBV19 and TRBJ2-1; TRBD2 agrees at 12 bases. The trim removed 5 bases at V and 9 bases at J, leaving 11 bases unmatched. In germline, CDR1 is LNHDA, CDR2 SQIVND (reference sequence). The CDR3 runs to 16 residues.